Presented here are 16 T cell receptor beta chains from one specimen sequenced in a study of cytomegalovirus exposure and HLA in healthy donors. This PCR relied on a set of 60 Vbeta primers and 13 Jbeta primers. Here immunoSEQ multiplex PCR was the method, and the copy in TCRdb shows in-frame clones only, minus some. The sample shows 60,000 to 70,000 clones, 80% to 90% of them seen only once. Sequencing was carried out using PBMCs. The receptors were gathered from a woman aged 25 to 39 in good health and CMV-seronegative.

This rearrangement joins TRBV7-8 to TRBJ2-7; D uncertain. The germline V and J ends were trimmed by 4 bases and 0 bases, with 13 bases remaining between them. In germline, CDR1 is SGHVS, CDR2 FQNEAQ. This CDR3 region has 15 residues. The CDR3 DNA is TGTGCCAGCAGCTCGATCCAGGAACACTCCTACGAGCAGTACTTC. This sequence encodes CASSSIQEHSYEQYF. The full variable domain, with the rest looked up from reference TRBV7-8 and TRBJ2-7, is GAGVSQSPRYKVAKRGQDVALRCDPISGHVSLFWYQQALGQGPEFLTYFQNEAQLDKSGLPSDRFFAERPEGSVSTLKIQRTQQEDSAVYLCASSSIQEHSYEQYFGPGTRLTVT.

V is TRBV11-2 and J is TRBJ1-2; no definite D call. Germline lookup yields CDR1 SGHAT and CDR2 FQNNGV. V dropped 2 bases and J dropped 8 bases, with 15 bases sitting between them. This CDR3 spans 14 amino acids. Here the CDR3 DNA reads TGTGCCAGCAGCTTAACGCAGGCCGGCCGAGGCTACACCTTC. Protein product: CASSLTQAGRGYTF.

This clone came up a few times. The chain links TRBV21-1 to TRBJ2-2; the DNA was not used to check the table's D call, TRBD1. TRBV21-1 is a known pseudogene. The CDR3 covers 14 residues. The CDR3 coding sequence is TGTGCCAGCAGCAGGGACAGGGTGGCCGGGGAGCTGTTTTTT. This sequence encodes CASSRDRVAGELFF.

The CDR3 region is CASSSTGGLWGYTF. CDR3 coding DNA: TGTGCCAGCAGCTCAACAGGGGGCCTCTGGGGCTACACCTTC. The rearrangement uses TRBV27 and TRBJ1-2; 9 bases match TRBD1. Germline values: CDR1 MNHEY, CDR2 SMNVEV (reference sequence). This CDR3 region has 14 residues. J lost 8 bases, V lost 6 bases, and 10 bases had no gene match.

V and J are TRBV13 and TRBJ2-7; TRBD2 agrees at 9 bases. Germline CDR1 reads PRHDT; CDR2 reads FYEKMQ (reference sequence). V was clipped by 0 bases and J by 6 bases; unmatched bases: 6. This CDR3 region has 15 residues. The chain's CDR3 is CASSLGGGGASEQYF. As DNA, the CDR3 is TGTGCCAGCAGCTTAGGTGGCGGGGGGGCCTCCGAGCAGTACTTC.

CDR3 nucleotides: TGTGCCTGGAGTTGGGGACAGTACGCTGAAGCTTTCTTT. Protein sequence: CAWSWGQYAEAFF. The V call is TRBV30, the J call TRBJ1-1, with TRBD1 identical over 7 bases. CDR3 length: 13 residues. After removal of 2 bases from V and 6 bases from J, the junction contained 6 bases not matched to a gene. Germline CDR1 GTSNPN, CDR2 SVGIG (reference sequence).

This clone was seen more than once but under ten times. This chain uses TRBV7-8 with TRBJ1-2, with 7 bases lining up with TRBD1. Per the germline V gene, CDR1 is SGHVS and CDR2 is FQNEAQ. V gave up 6 bases and J gave up 8 bases; unmatched junction bases: 3. The CDR3 is made up of 11 amino acids. The CDR3 nucleotides are TGTGCCAGCAGTGACAGGGTCGGCTACACCTTC. Protein sequence: CASSDRVGYTF.

The chain combines TRBV5-1 with TRBJ2-7; TRBD1 matches at 8 bases. Unmatched junction bases numbered 6, after V lost 2 bases and J lost 5 bases. The V gene's germline CDR1 is SGHRS and CDR2 YFSETQ. The CDR3 is made up of 14 amino acids. CDR3 bases: TGCGCCAGCAGCTTTTCCACAGGGGGTAACGAGCAGTACTTC. Protein sequence: CASSFSTGGNEQYF.

The chain carries TRBV19 and TRBJ1-2; D might be TRBD1 (6 bases). Germline values: CDR1 LNHDA, CDR2 SQIVND (reference sequence). The germline V and J ends were trimmed by 3 bases and 4 bases, with 12 bases remaining between them. CDR3 length: 14 residues. The CDR3 DNA reads as TGTGCCAGTAGTATCTCAGGGGCGCTCTATGGCTACACCTTC. The encoded protein is CASSISGALYGYTF.

The rearrangement joins TRBV14 to TRBJ2-3, with 8 bases matching TRBD2. V shed 4 bases, J shed 7 bases, and the junction held 13 bases outside the gene matches. CDR1 SGHDN and CDR2 FVKESK come from the germline V gene. The CDR3 has 16 amino acids. As DNA, the CDR3 is TGTGCCAGCAGCCTAGAGGGGACTAGGTGGAGGTATACGCAGTATTTT. It encodes CASSLEGTRWRYTQYF.

CDR3 nucleotide sequence: TGTGCCAGCAGCTACGGGACAGGGGGCGCGAATAGCAATCAGCCCCAGCATTTT. It codes for CASSYGTGGANSNQPQHF. This sequence joins TRBV7-9 and TRBJ1-5, with 12 positions matching TRBD1. The CDR3 length is 18 residues. Trimming cost V 4 bases and J 0 bases; bases outside gene matches: 7. Germline loops: CDR1 SEHNR, CDR2 FQNEAQ (reference sequence).

The chain uses TRBV11-2 and TRBJ1-2; 10 positions agree with TRBD1. The CDR3 totals 14 residues. Germline-derived CDR1 and CDR2 are SGHAT and FQNNGV. V lost 4 bases and J lost 8; bases outside the gene matches: 7. The CDR3 bases are TGTGCCAGCAGCTGGCCGGGACAGGGGAGAGGCTACACCTTC. The encoded protein is CASSWPGQGRGYTF.

This clone was found a few times. V usage is TRBV4-1 and J usage is TRBJ2-7; TRBD1 matches 8 bases. V was clipped by 0 bases and J by 4 bases; unmatched bases: 5. CDR3 size: 15 residues. Germline V gene sequence: CDR1 MGHRA, CDR2 YSYEKL. This CDR3 reads CASSQEGRGPYEQYF. Here the CDR3 DNA reads TGCGCCAGCAGCCAAGAGGGCAGGGGGCCGTACGAGCAGTACTTC.

This clone was observed a few times. This rearrangement joins TRBV4-3 to TRBJ1-5, with D tentatively TRBD1 (6 bases). This CDR3 region has 13 residues. Trimming took off 3 bases at V and 7 bases at J, with 10 bases between the two ends. CDR1 LGHNA and CDR2 YSLEER come from the germline V gene. The CDR3, as DNA: TGCGCCAGCAGCCAGACGGGGGGCCAGCCCCAGCATTTT. It codes for CASSQTGGQPQHF.

The chain uses TRBV7-2 and TRBJ1-5, with D uncertain. The length of the CDR3 is 14 residues. Trimming left V 5 bases short and J 4 bases short, with 12 bases between. CDR1 is SGHTA and CDR2 is FQGNSA in the germline V gene. CDR3 region: CASSRERTNQPQHF. CDR3 DNA: TGTGCCAGCAGCCGGGAACGGACTAATCAGCCCCAGCATTTT.

The J gene is TRBJ1-6, the V gene TRBV9, with 10 bases identical to TRBD1. Trimming cost V 4 bases and J 4 bases; bases outside gene matches: 11. Germline values: CDR1 SGDLS, CDR2 YYNGEE. There are 18 residues in the CDR3. The DNA for the CDR3 is TGTGCCAGCAGCCCCCTGAAGACAGGGGGCGGTTATAATTCACCCCTCCACTTT. This sequence encodes CASSPLKTGGGYNSPLHF.